This is a list of T cell receptor beta chains from one sample in a study of technical replicates of blood from several donors. Sequencing used immunoSEQ multiplex PCR; TCRdb keeps in-frame clones, though not all of them. The top ten hold under 0.4% of the sample, which has approximately 75,000 clones, under 97% seen once. Sequencing used T cells isolated from PBMCs. These receptors were taken from a human donor in good health. Both conserved end residues are part of each CDR3. Each record gives: clone size, J gene, D gene, V gene, CDR3 DNA, CDR3 protein. A D gene is named only where the DNA matches it firmly. The size of a clone is reported for some rows only, either as once, few or many, or as a class for expanded clones.

size: once
J: TRBJ2-7
D: NA
V: TRBV6-1
DNA: TGTGCCAGCAGTGGGCTCCACGAGCAGTACTTC
CDR3: CASSGLHEQYF

size: NA
J: TRBJ2-3
D: NA
V: TRBV9
DNA: TGTGCCAGCAGCGTAGCGGGAGTACCAGATACGCAGTATTTT
CDR3: CASSVAGVPDTQYF

size: NA
J: TRBJ1-1
D: NA
V: TRBV27
DNA: TGTGCCAGCACTCTCCAGGGGTTCCCGGCTGAAGCTTTCTTT
CDR3: CASTLQGFPAEAFF

size: NA
J: TRBJ1-2
D: TRBD1
V: TRBV5-1
DNA: TGCGCCAGCGCAGACAGGGCACATGGCTACACCTTC
CDR3: CASADRAHGYTF

size: NA
J: TRBJ2-2
D: TRBD1
V: TRBV7-2
DNA: TGTGCCAGCAGCCGGACAGGGAACGGGGAGCTGTTTTTT
CDR3: CASSRTGNGELFF

size: NA
J: TRBJ2-5
D: NA
V: TRBV5-1
DNA: TGCGCCAGCAGCGCCCTAGGGGTGAGGATAGAGACCCAGTACTTC
CDR3: CASSALGVRIETQYF

size: NA
J: TRBJ1-2
D: NA
V: TRBV27
DNA: TGTGCCAGCAGTTTTGGCAGGGCCAACTATGGCTACACCTTC
CDR3: CASSFGRANYGYTF

size: NA
J: TRBJ1-5
D: NA
V: TRBV5-4
DNA: TGTGCCAGCAGCTTGGATCCGGGACAGCCCCAGCATTTT
CDR3: CASSLDPGQPQHF

size: NA
J: TRBJ2-5
D: NA
V: TRBV6-1
DNA: TGTGCCAGCAATCACAAACAAGAGACCCAGTACTTC
CDR3: CASNHKQETQYF

size: NA
J: TRBJ1-1
D: NA
V: TRBV27
DNA: TGTGCCAGCAGTTTATTGGGGCCAAGAAACACTGAAGCTTTCTTT
CDR3: CASSLLGPRNTEAFF

size: NA
J: TRBJ2-2
D: NA
V: TRBV11-2
DNA: TGTGCCAGCAGCTTAAGGACTACTGGGGTCGCGAACACCGGGGAGCTGTTTTTT
CDR3: CASSLRTTGVANTGELFF

size: NA
J: TRBJ2-1
D: NA
V: TRBV18
DNA: TGTGCCAGCTCACCAGACCGGAGCTCCTACAATGAGCAGTTCTTC
CDR3: CASSPDRSSYNEQFF

size: NA
J: TRBJ1-2
D: TRBD1
V: TRBV6-5
DNA: TGTGCCAGCAGTTCTACAGGGGAAAGTTATGGCTACACCTTC
CDR3: CASSSTGESYGYTF

size: NA
J: TRBJ2-2
D: NA
V: TRBV5-6
DNA: TGTGCCAGCAGCTTGGGAGGCCAGGGCGGAAGCACCGGGGAGCTGTTTTTT
CDR3: CASSLGGQGGSTGELFF

size: NA
J: TRBJ2-3
D: NA
V: TRBV7-3
DNA: TGTGCCAGCAGCTTAACGGCGGGGAACGCAGATACGCAGTATTTT
CDR3: CASSLTAGNADTQYF

size: NA
J: TRBJ2-3
D: NA
V: TRBV6-6
DNA: TGTGCCAGCAGCCCTACAGATACGCAGTATTTT
CDR3: CASSPTDTQYF

size: NA
J: TRBJ2-3
D: NA
V: TRBV28
DNA: TGTGCCAGCACTTTGACTCAAGTGCCCACAGATACGCAGTATTTT
CDR3: CASTLTQVPTDTQYF

size: NA
J: TRBJ2-7
D: TRBD2
V: TRBV4-3
DNA: TGCGCCAGCAGCCAAGATCTAGCGGGGAACACCTACGAGCAGTACTTC
CDR3: CASSQDLAGNTYEQYF

size: NA
J: TRBJ2-3
D: TRBD2
V: TRBV7-7
DNA: TGTGCTAGCAGCTTAAGCGGGAGAGACACAGATACGCAGTATTTT
CDR3: CASSLSGRDTDTQYF

size: NA
J: TRBJ1-2
D: TRBD1
V: TRBV2
DNA: TGTGCCAGCAGAGATAGGGACAGGATAGTGAGCTACACCTTC
CDR3: CASRDRDRIVSYTF

size: NA
J: TRBJ2-7
D: TRBD1
V: TRBV23-1
DNA: TGCGCCAGCAGGGAACAGGGGAAATTCGACGAGCAGTACTTC
CDR3: CASREQGKFDEQYF

size: few
J: TRBJ1-1
D: NA
V: TRBV5-6
DNA: TGTGCCAGCAGCTTGGGGCGGGGGAACACTGAAGCTTTCTTT
CDR3: CASSLGRGNTEAFF

size: NA
J: TRBJ2-7
D: TRBD1
V: TRBV14
DNA: TGTGCCAGCAGCCCTTGGACAGGGCGGTACGAGCAGTACTTC
CDR3: CASSPWTGRYEQYF

size: NA
J: TRBJ2-7
D: NA
V: TRBV5-6
DNA: TGTGCCAGCAGCCTCCAGGACGAGCAGTACTTC
CDR3: CASSLQDEQYF

size: NA
J: TRBJ2-1
D: NA
V: TRBV30
DNA: TGTGCCTGGAGTGTATCTTACAATGAGCAGTTCTTC
CDR3: CAWSVSYNEQFF

size: NA
J: TRBJ2-5
D: NA
V: TRBV4-3
DNA: TGCGCCAGCAGCATTTCTGCTAGTGGGACCCAGTACTTC
CDR3: CASSISASGTQYF

size: NA
J: TRBJ1-4
D: NA
V: TRBV19
DNA: TGTGCCAGTAGTATTAACCGGCCCCCTAGGATGGAAAAACTGTTTTTT
CDR3: CASSINRPPRMEKLFF

size: NA
J: TRBJ1-5
D: TRBD1
V: TRBV28
DNA: TGTGCCAGCAGTTTCGGGACAGGCCTAAATCAGCCCCAGCATTTT
CDR3: CASSFGTGLNQPQHF

size: once
J: TRBJ1-1
D: NA
V: TRBV27
DNA: TGTGCCAGCGGGATTGGGAGGGCGAACACTGAAGCTTTCTTT
CDR3: CASGIGRANTEAFF

size: few
J: TRBJ2-1
D: NA
V: TRBV7-3
DNA: TGTGCCAGCAGTTCCCAGGGAGCGGGCCACAGGGAGCAGTTCTTC
CDR3: CASSSQGAGHREQFF

size: NA
J: TRBJ2-1
D: TRBD2
V: TRBV13
DNA: TGTGCCAGCAGCCCCAACCCCCGGGGAGGGCCCTACAATGAGCAGTTCTTC
CDR3: CASSPNPRGGPYNEQFF

size: NA
J: TRBJ2-1
D: TRBD1
V: TRBV27
DNA: TGTGCCAGCAGCCGGGACAGGCGCAATGAGCAGTTCTTC
CDR3: CASSRDRRNEQFF

size: NA
J: TRBJ2-3
D: NA
V: TRBV19
DNA: TGTGCCAGTAGGAGGTTTAGGGAGATAGATACGCAGTATTTT
CDR3: CASRRFREIDTQYF

size: once
J: TRBJ1-2
D: NA
V: TRBV9
DNA: TGTGCCAGCAGCAACAGGGTAGTCGCCTATGGCTACACCTTC
CDR3: CASSNRVVAYGYTF

size: NA
J: TRBJ1-2
D: NA
V: TRBV30
DNA: TGTGCCTGGAGTCGGAAGGGAGTATCTGGCTACACCTTC
CDR3: CAWSRKGVSGYTF

size: once
J: TRBJ2-3
D: NA
V: TRBV10-3
DNA: TGTGCCATCAGTAACGTGGCTGTTTCTAGCACAGATACGCAGTATTTT
CDR3: CAISNVAVSSTDTQYF

size: NA
J: TRBJ2-7
D: NA
V: TRBV19
DNA: TGTGCCAGTAGCGATGTATATGCTGGACAGACCGCCTACGAGCAGTACTTC
CDR3: CASSDVYAGQTAYEQYF

size: NA
J: TRBJ2-6
D: NA
V: TRBV11-2
DNA: TGTGCCAGCAGCTTCAGGGGAGCCGGGGCCAACGTCCTGACTTTC
CDR3: CASSFRGAGANVLTF

size: NA
J: TRBJ2-7
D: TRBD2
V: TRBV19
DNA: TGTGCCAGTAGCGGACTAGCTAACGACGAGCAGTACTTC
CDR3: CASSGLANDEQYF

size: NA
J: TRBJ2-3
D: TRBD2
V: TRBV7-9
DNA: TGTGCCAGCAGCCCCCGACTAGCTGCTAACACAGATACGCAGTATTTT
CDR3: CASSPRLAANTDTQYF

size: NA
J: TRBJ1-3
D: TRBD1
V: TRBV5-1
DNA: TGCGCCAGCAGCCGGTCATCCGGGACAGGGACCGGAAACACCATATATTTT
CDR3: CASSRSSGTGTGNTIYF

size: once
J: TRBJ1-2
D: TRBD1
V: TRBV7-9
DNA: TGTGCCAGCAGCACTCGACAGGGGGAGACAGCCGACATCTATGGCTACACCTTC
CDR3: CASSTRQGETADIYGYTF

size: NA
J: TRBJ1-5
D: NA
V: TRBV28
DNA: TGTGCCAGCAGTTTTTTACAGGTCTCCAATCAGCCCCAGCATTTT
CDR3: CASSFLQVSNQPQHF

size: NA
J: TRBJ1-2
D: TRBD1
V: TRBV9
DNA: TGTGCCAGCGGCGGGACAGCCCTTAATGGCTACACCTTC
CDR3: CASGGTALNGYTF

size: NA
J: TRBJ1-1
D: NA
V: TRBV11-1
DNA: TGTGCCAGCAGCCCACATGAGGAGGGGAGAACTTTCTTT
CDR3: CASSPHEEGRTFF

size: NA
J: TRBJ2-1
D: TRBD2
V: TRBV4-1
DNA: TGCGCCAGCAGTCACTCGGTAGCGGGAGATCGGAATGAGCAGTTCTTC
CDR3: CASSHSVAGDRNEQFF

size: NA
J: TRBJ2-3
D: TRBD1
V: TRBV11-2
DNA: TGTGCCAGCAGCGGAACAGGGGTTAGGACAGATACGCAGTATTTT
CDR3: CASSGTGVRTDTQYF

size: NA
J: TRBJ2-7
D: TRBD1
V: TRBV7-9
DNA: TGTGCCAGCAGCAGGACAGGGGGCCACGAGCAGTACTTC
CDR3: CASSRTGGHEQYF

size: NA
J: TRBJ2-1
D: TRBD2
V: TRBV6-5
DNA: TGTGCCAGCAGTTATGGGAGGGAATACAATGAGCAGTTCTTC
CDR3: CASSYGREYNEQFF

size: NA
J: TRBJ2-7
D: NA
V: TRBV6-1
DNA: TGTGCCACGTTCGGCGGGTCCTCCTACGAGCAGTACTTC
CDR3: CATFGGSSYEQYF

size: NA
J: TRBJ1-5
D: NA
V: TRBV6-1
DNA: TGTGCCAGCAGTGAAGCTACGGGTTCAGGGTTTAATCAGCCCCAGCATTTT
CDR3: CASSEATGSGFNQPQHF